The 5 T cell receptor beta chains presented below share a single source sample, sequenced in a study of CD8+ T cells in alopecia areata. TCR sequencing used cDNA made by reverse transcription of extracted RNA. The repertoire was sequenced with immunoSEQ multiplex PCR; TCRdb's copy has only in-frame clones and lacks some. Found here are 150,000 or so clones, around 50% of them singletons; the top ten hold around 7%. Material for sequencing was CD4+ T cells sorted from blood. These receptors were taken from a human donor with alopecia areata.

In its sample, this clone was seen a few times. The chain uses TRBV28 and TRBJ2-7; the match to TRBD2 covers 12 bases. The ends lost 5 bases at V and 5 bases at J; junction bases unmatched: 10. Germline V CDR1 and CDR2: MDHEN, SYDVKM. The CDR3 length is 16 residues. CDR3 sequence: CASSGMTSGSHNEQYF. The DNA of the CDR3 is TGTGCCAGCAGTGGGATGACTAGCGGGAGCCACAACGAGCAGTACTTC.

The chain is built from TRBV27 and TRBJ1-2; 11 nucleotides agree with TRBD1. The CDR3 sequence is 15 residues long. Germline CDR1 reads MNHEY; CDR2 reads SMNVEV (reference sequence). V was pared by 6 bases and J by 1 base, with 4 bases of the junction left unmatched. The CDR3 DNA follows: TGTGCCAGCAGCCGGGACAGGGGGAATAACTATGGCTACACCTTC. Translating it yields CASSRDRGNNYGYTF.

The J gene is TRBJ2-1, the V gene TRBV28; D is uncertain. Germline V gene lookup returns CDR1 MDHEN and CDR2 SYDVKM. The CDR3 is made up of 11 amino acids. Trimming removed 4 bases from V and 12 bases from J, with 10 bases in between. The CDR3 is CASSSTFGQFF. CDR3 nucleotide sequence: TGTGCCAGCAGTTCAACATTTGGGCAGTTCTTC.

The V gene is TRBV5-6, the J gene TRBJ2-1; D is undetermined. This CDR3 is built from 15 residues. Trimming removed 2 bases at V and 0 bases at J, with 9 bases between. Germline V CDR1 and CDR2: SGHDT, YYEEEE. Here the CDR3 reads CASSLRNHSYNEQFF. The CDR3 DNA reads as TGTGCCAGCAGCTTACGCAATCACTCCTACAATGAGCAGTTCTTC.

A few counts support this clone. V is TRBV9 and J is TRBJ2-1; 9 nucleotides line up with TRBD2. J gave up 9 bases and V 4 bases, and 8 bases lay outside the gene matches. The CDR3 is 14 amino acids. The V gene's germline CDR1 is SGDLS and CDR2 YYNGEE. CDR3 in DNA: TGTGCCAGCAGCACATGGCGGGAGGGCCTTGAGCAGTTCTTC. Its translation is CASSTWREGLEQFF.